These T cell receptor beta chains were read from a single sample in a study of blood T cell repertoires in COVID-19. The method was immunoSEQ multiplex PCR; TCRdb's version includes in-frame clones alone and lacks a portion of them. The data hold approximately 470,000 clones, with 70% to 90% observed a single time. Sequenced sample: peripheral blood. Receptor source: a human donor in a cohort sampled during active COVID-19. The CDR3 runs from the conserved cysteine through the conserved F or W. D genes are given only for firm matches. Size is stated for part of the rows, as once, few or many counts, or as a class when the clone is expanded.

clone size: .
J gene: TRBJ1-2
V gene: TRBV10-3
D gene: TRBD1
CDR3 DNA: TGTGCCATCAGATGGGACAGGGGGAATGGCTACACCTTC
CDR3 protein: CAIRWDRGNGYTF

clone size: .
J gene: TRBJ2-3
V gene: TRBV9
D gene: .
CDR3 DNA: TGTGCCAGCAGCGTAGGGACAGGCACAGATACGCAGTATTTT
CDR3 protein: CASSVGTGTDTQYF

clone size: .
J gene: TRBJ2-2
V gene: TRBV7-9
D gene: TRBD1
CDR3 DNA: TGTGCCAGCAGCCAGTCCGGGACAGGGGGGCTCACCGGGGAGCTGTTTTTT
CDR3 protein: CASSQSGTGGLTGELFF

clone size: once
J gene: TRBJ2-7
V gene: TRBV10-3
D gene: TRBD2
CDR3 DNA: TGTGCCATCAGAAGCGGGAGGGCCAGCTACGAGCAGTACTTC
CDR3 protein: CAIRSGRASYEQYF

clone size: .
J gene: TRBJ2-5
V gene: TRBV28
D gene: .
CDR3 DNA: TGTGCCAGCGCACTGAGCGCCTCCCAAGAGACCCAGTACTTC
CDR3 protein: CASALSASQETQYF

clone size: .
J gene: TRBJ2-5
V gene: TRBV5-1
D gene: TRBD1
CDR3 DNA: TGCGCCAGCAGCGCGACAGGGGGATTAGAAGAGACCCAGTACTTC
CDR3 protein: CASSATGGLEETQYF

clone size: .
J gene: TRBJ2-1
V gene: TRBV27
D gene: TRBD2
CDR3 DNA: TGTGCCAGCAGTTCCCCCCGACTAGCGGGAGTTCACAATGAGCAGTTCTTC
CDR3 protein: CASSSPRLAGVHNEQFF

clone size: .
J gene: TRBJ1-2
V gene: TRBV20-1
D gene: TRBD1
CDR3 DNA: TGCAGTGCTAGTGACCCCGGGACAGGGGCCCTCCGCGGCTACACCTTC
CDR3 protein: CSASDPGTGALRGYTF

clone size: .
J gene: TRBJ1-6
V gene: TRBV6-2/TRBV6-3
D gene: .
CDR3 DNA: TGTGCCAGCAGTTACGACAGCTCGAACTCACCCCTCCACTTT
CDR3 protein: CASSYDSSNSPLHF

clone size: .
J gene: TRBJ1-3
V gene: TRBV28
D gene: .
CDR3 DNA: TGTGCCAGCAATGACCTTGGCTGGGCGTATTTT
CDR3 protein: CASNDLGWAYF